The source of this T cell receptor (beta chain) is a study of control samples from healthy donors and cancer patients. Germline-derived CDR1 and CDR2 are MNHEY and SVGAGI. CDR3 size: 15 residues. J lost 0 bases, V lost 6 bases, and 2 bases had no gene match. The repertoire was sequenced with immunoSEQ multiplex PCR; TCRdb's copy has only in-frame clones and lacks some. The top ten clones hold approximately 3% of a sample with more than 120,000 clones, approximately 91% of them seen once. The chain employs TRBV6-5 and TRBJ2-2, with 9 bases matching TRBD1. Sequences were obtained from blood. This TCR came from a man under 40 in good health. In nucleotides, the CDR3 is TGTGCCAGCAGGAGACAGGGGGCGAACACCGGGGAGCTGTTTTTT. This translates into CASRRQGANTGELFF.